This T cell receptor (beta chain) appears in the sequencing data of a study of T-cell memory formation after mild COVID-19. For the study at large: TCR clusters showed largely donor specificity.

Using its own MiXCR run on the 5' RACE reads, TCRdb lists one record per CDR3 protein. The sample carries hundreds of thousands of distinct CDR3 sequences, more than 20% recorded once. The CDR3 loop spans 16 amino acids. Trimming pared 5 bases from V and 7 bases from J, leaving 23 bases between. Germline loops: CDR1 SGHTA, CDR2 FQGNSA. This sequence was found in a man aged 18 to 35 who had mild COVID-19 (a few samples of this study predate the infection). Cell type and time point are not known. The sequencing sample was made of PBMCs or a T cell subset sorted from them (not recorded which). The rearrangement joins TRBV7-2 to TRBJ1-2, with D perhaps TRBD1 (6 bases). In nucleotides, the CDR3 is TGTGCCAGCAGCCTCCCTAAAACAGGGTTGGGGGGTGGCTACACCTTC. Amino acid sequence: CASSLPKTGLGGGYTF.